This TCR beta chain stems from a study of blood T cells in healthy people across ages. Whole-study findings and limits: With age, beta diversity per million T cells declined roughly linearly, significantly by 30 to 40.

Remarks on this clonotype: What it binds is not known.

A second about 7 to 11 cycle PCR used barcoded and J-beta primers. TCRdb redid the calling of the 5' RACE reads with MiXCR, one entry per CDR3 protein. This sample has approximately 850,000 distinct CDR3 sequences; under 55% occur once, and the top ten carry 15% to 25%. Trimming removed 0 bases at V and 4 bases at J, with 10 bases between. The length of the CDR3 is 14 residues. Germline loops: CDR1 SGHDT, CDR2 YYEEEE. The material sequenced was blood. The sequence was obtained from a man in his sixties in good health. The gene calls are TRBV5-6 and TRBJ1-2, with D tentatively TRBD1 (6 bases). CDR3 coding DNA: TGTGCCAGCAGCTTGGACAGGGAGGCCTATGGCTACACCTTC. Translating gives CASSLDREAYGYTF.